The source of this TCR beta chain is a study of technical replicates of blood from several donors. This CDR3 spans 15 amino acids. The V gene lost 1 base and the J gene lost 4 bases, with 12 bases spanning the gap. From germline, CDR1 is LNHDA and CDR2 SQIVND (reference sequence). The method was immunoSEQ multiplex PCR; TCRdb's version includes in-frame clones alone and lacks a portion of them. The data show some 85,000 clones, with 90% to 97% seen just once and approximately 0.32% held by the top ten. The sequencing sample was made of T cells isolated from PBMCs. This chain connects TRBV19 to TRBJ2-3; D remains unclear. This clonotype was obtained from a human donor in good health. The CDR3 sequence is CASSIVESTADTQYF. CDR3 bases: TGTGCCAGTAGTATAGTTGAGAGTACAGCAGATACGCAGTATTTT.